The table lists the clone carrying this T cell receptor (beta chain) with a count of one. Its matching antigen is unknown. The germline gene is not matched at one end of the junction; a read error may be the cause. It was with 60 Vbeta and 13 Jbeta primers that the PCR ran. Repertoires were generated with immunoSEQ multiplex PCR, while TCRdb's copy carries only in-frame clones and drops some. The sample includes under 200,000 clones, about 77% seen only once; the top ten take more than 2%. This entry comes from a study of cytomegalovirus exposure and HLA in healthy donors. Overall study results and limits: It was reportedly the case that the classifier diagnosed cytomegalovirus status with high specificity and sensitivity.

The germline CDR1 and CDR2 sequences are MDHEN and SYDVKM. CDR3 length: 14 amino acids. Sequencing used PBMCs. The gene calls are TRBV28 and TRBJ1-5, with 7 bases aligning to TRBD1. The TCR originated in a man between 60 and 75 years old in good health and CMV-seronegative. The CDR3 loop is CASRGQKVGQPQNF. The CDR3 bases are TGTGCCAGCCGGGGGCAAAAGGTGGGACAGCCCCAGAATTTT.